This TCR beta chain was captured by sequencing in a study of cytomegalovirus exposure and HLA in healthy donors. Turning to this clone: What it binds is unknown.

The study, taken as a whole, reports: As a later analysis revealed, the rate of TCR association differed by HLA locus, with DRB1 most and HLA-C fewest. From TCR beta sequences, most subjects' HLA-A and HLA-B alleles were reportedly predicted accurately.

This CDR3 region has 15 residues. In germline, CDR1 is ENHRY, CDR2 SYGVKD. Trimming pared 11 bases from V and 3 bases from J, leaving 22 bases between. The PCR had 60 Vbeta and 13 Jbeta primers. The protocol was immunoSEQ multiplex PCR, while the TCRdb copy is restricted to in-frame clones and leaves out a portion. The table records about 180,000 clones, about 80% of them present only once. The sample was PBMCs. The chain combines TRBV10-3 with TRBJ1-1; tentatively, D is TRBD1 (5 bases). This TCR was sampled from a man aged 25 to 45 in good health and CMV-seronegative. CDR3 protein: CAAINSHGGDTEAFF. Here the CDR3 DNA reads TGTGCCGCCATCAACTCCCACGGAGGGGACACTGAAGCTTTCTTT.